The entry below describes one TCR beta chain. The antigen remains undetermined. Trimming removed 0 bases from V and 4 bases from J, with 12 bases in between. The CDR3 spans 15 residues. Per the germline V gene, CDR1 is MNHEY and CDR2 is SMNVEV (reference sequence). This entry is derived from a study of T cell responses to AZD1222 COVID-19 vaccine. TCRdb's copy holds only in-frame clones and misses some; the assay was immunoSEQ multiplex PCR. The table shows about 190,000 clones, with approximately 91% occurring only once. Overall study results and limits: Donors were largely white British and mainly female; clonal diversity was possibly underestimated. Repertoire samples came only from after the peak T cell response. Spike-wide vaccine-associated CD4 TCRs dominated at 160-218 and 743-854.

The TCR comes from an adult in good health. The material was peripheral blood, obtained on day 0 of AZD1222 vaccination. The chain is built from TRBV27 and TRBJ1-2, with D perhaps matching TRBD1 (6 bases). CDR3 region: CASSLSPSDSYGYTF. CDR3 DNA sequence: TGTGCCAGCAGTTTATCCCCCTCGGACAGCTATGGCTACACCTTC.